These T cell receptor beta chains were read from a single sample in a study of cytomegalovirus exposure and HLA in healthy donors. Assay used: immunoSEQ multiplex PCR; TCRdb lists only in-frame clones, some missing. The sample holds roughly 120,000 clones, roughly 80% seen once. The sample was PBMCs. All receptors derive from a male donor in good health and CMV-seropositive. Both conserved end residues are part of each CDR3. D genes are given only for firm matches. A clone size is listed for some rows: how often the clone was seen (once, few, many), or a class if it is expanded.

V,J,size,D,CDR3,DNA
TRBV14,TRBJ2-3,-,-,CASSLGQSSTDTQYF,TGTGCCAGCAGCCTTGGACAGTCTAGCACAGATACGCAGTATTTT
TRBV7-9,TRBJ2-1,-,-,CASSLVGARNNEQFF,TGTGCCAGCAGCTTAGTGGGAGCCCGGAACAATGAGCAGTTCTTC
TRBV6-6,TRBJ2-1,once,TRBD2,CASRRLAGVLEQFF,TGTGCCAGCAGGAGACTAGCGGGAGTGCTTGAGCAGTTCTTC
TRBV5-1,TRBJ2-7,-,TRBD1,CASSLGRAGGPYEQYF,TGCGCCAGCAGCTTGGGCAGGGCAGGGGGCCCCTACGAGCAGTACTTC
TRBV7-2,TRBJ1-1,once,-,CASSPPGRGQRYTEAFF,TGTGCCAGCAGCCCCCCCGGCCGAGGACAGAGATACACTGAAGCTTTCTTT
TRBV27,TRBJ1-3,-,-,CAITLPLRVGRNTIYF,TGTGCCATCACCCTCCCACTCCGGGTCGGGAGAAACACCATATATTTT
TRBV30,TRBJ1-5,-,-,CAWSVGLINQPQHF,TGTGCCTGGAGTGTTGGACTGATCAATCAGCCCCAGCATTTT
TRBV19,TRBJ1-5,-,TRBD1,CASSILSTGGIREPQHF,TGTGCCAGTAGTATTCTGTCCACAGGGGGCATCAGGGAGCCCCAGCATTTT
TRBV10-3,TRBJ2-5,-,TRBD2,CAISESEGGRAPPETQYF,TGTGCCATCAGTGAGTCAGAGGGCGGGAGGGCCCCCCCAGAGACCCAGTACTTC
TRBV28,TRBJ2-3,-,TRBD2,CASSLIGRVTDTQYF,TGTGCCAGCAGTTTAATCGGGAGGGTCACAGATACGCAGTATTTT
TRBV6-5,TRBJ2-5,-,TRBD1,CASSYGQGWETQYF,TGTGCCAGCAGCTATGGACAGGGATGGGAGACCCAGTACTTC
TRBV5-1,TRBJ2-7,few,TRBD1,CASSGTVSYEQYF,TGCGCCAGCAGCGGGACAGTTTCCTACGAGCAGTACTTC
TRBV28,TRBJ1-2,-,TRBD1,CASSWVGQAAGYTF,TGTGCCAGCAGTTGGGTTGGACAGGCGGCTGGCTACACCTTC
TRBV5-1,TRBJ2-7,-,TRBD2,CASSLVGGGSYEQYF,TGCGCCAGCAGCTTGGTAGGCGGGGGCTCCTACGAGCAGTACTTC
TRBV7-9,TRBJ1-4,-,-,CASSPLGGQNEKLFF,TGTGCCAGCAGCCCCCTGGGAGGGCAAAATGAAAAACTGTTTTTT
TRBV11-2,TRBJ2-7,-,-,CASSLDIGNYYEQYF,TGTGCCAGCAGCTTAGATATTGGCAACTACTACGAGCAGTACTTC
TRBV7-2,TRBJ2-1,-,TRBD2,CASSLGGGDEQFF,TGTGCCAGCAGCTTAGGTGGGGGGGATGAGCAGTTCTTC
TRBV15,TRBJ1-5,-,-,CATSRVGGQPQHF,TGTGCCACCAGCAGAGTAGGAGGACAGCCCCAGCATTTT
TRBV10-3,TRBJ2-5,-,TRBD1,CAISELTGTGGGETQYF,TGTGCCATCTCGGAACTAACCGGGACAGGGGGTGGGGAGACCCAGTACTTC
TRBV9,TRBJ2-7,-,-,CASSVGGGTMYEQYF,TGTGCCAGCAGCGTAGGTGGGGGCACAATGTACGAGCAGTACTTC
TRBV5-1,TRBJ2-1,-,-,CASRSGGGSSYNEQFF,TGCGCCAGCAGATCCGGGGGCGGGAGCTCCTACAATGAGCAGTTCTTC
TRBV5-1,TRBJ2-5,-,TRBD2,CASSLGLAGRPEETQYF,TGCGCCAGCAGCTTGGGACTAGCGGGGAGACCCGAAGAGACCCAGTACTTC
TRBV6-4,TRBJ2-3,-,-,CASSDSGLGEVDTQYF,TGTGCCAGCAGTGACTCCGGATTAGGGGAGGTAGATACGCAGTATTTT
TRBV7-8,TRBJ1-2,-,-,CASSPPGNYGYTF,TGTGCCAGCAGCCCACCGGGTAACTATGGCTACACCTTC
TRBV5-5,TRBJ1-5,-,-,CASSLEGEGSNQPQHF,TGTGCCAGCAGCTTGGAAGGGGAAGGGAGCAATCAGCCCCAGCATTTT
TRBV7-2,TRBJ1-2,-,-,CASSSAVANYGYTF,TGTGCCAGCAGCTCGGCGGTAGCTAACTATGGCTACACCTTC
TRBV7-2,TRBJ2-1,-,TRBD2,CASSFEAGAYDEQFF,TGTGCCAGCAGCTTCGAGGCGGGAGCTTATGATGAGCAGTTCTTC
TRBV2,TRBJ2-5,-,-,CACNLGAETQYF,TGTGCCTGCAACTTGGGGGCGGAGACCCAGTACTTC
TRBV19,TRBJ1-5,-,TRBD1,CASSTPAGGNQPQHF,TGTGCCAGTAGTACCCCCGCAGGGGGGAATCAGCCCCAGCATTTT
TRBV6-6,TRBJ2-1,-,-,CASSFGTAKDEQFF,TGTGCCAGCAGTTTCGGGACTGCAAAGGATGAGCAGTTCTTC
TRBV11-2,TRBJ2-1,few,-,CASSFPIGSSYNEQFF,TGTGCCAGCAGCTTCCCGATCGGGAGTTCCTACAATGAGCAGTTCTTC
TRBV6-1,TRBJ2-1,-,TRBD2,CATSTSGRYNEQFF,TGTGCCACCTCGACTAGCGGGAGATACAATGAGCAGTTCTTC
TRBV19,TRBJ1-1,-,TRBD1,CASSPRTGETAEAFF,TGTGCCAGTAGTCCGCGGACAGGCGAGACCGCTGAAGCTTTCTTT
TRBV6-5,TRBJ2-1,-,-,CASSLFMSSYNEQFF,TGTGCCAGCAGCCTCTTCATGAGCTCCTACAATGAGCAGTTCTTC
TRBV27,TRBJ2-7,-,TRBD2,CASRGLAGTGEQYF,TGTGCCAGCAGGGGACTAGCGGGGACTGGCGAGCAGTACTTC
TRBV25-1,TRBJ2-2,-,-,CASSDGRARGELFF,TGTGCCAGCAGTGACGGGCGGGCCCGCGGGGAGCTGTTTTTT
TRBV9,TRBJ1-2,few,-,CASSPRVDGGGYTF,TGTGCCAGCAGCCCTAGGGTTGATGGGGGCGGCTACACCTTC
TRBV9,TRBJ2-1,-,TRBD1,CASSVATGGGQGLNEQFF,TGTGCCAGCAGCGTAGCTACGGGTGGGGGACAGGGCCTCAATGAGCAGTTCTTC
TRBV9,TRBJ2-1,-,TRBD1,CASSAWDRGRLGNEQFF,TGTGCCAGCAGCGCATGGGACAGGGGGCGCTTAGGGAATGAGCAGTTCTTC
TRBV7-8,TRBJ1-2,few,-,CASSLFWTATPNYGYTF,TGTGCCAGCAGCCTTTTTTGGACAGCAACCCCAAACTATGGCTACACCTTC